Listed below are T cell receptor beta chains from one sample, sequenced in a study of shared clonotypes between healthy human individuals. This table comes from immunoSEQ multiplex PCR, and its TCRdb copy is limited to in-frame clones, with some not included. The sample gives 600,000 or so clones, about 98% of which show up once; less than 0.35% is in the top ten. Sequenced input: naive CD8+ T cells sorted from blood. The receptors were sampled from a man younger than 45 in good health. CDR3s include the opening cysteine and the closing phenylalanine or tryptophan. D genes are given only for firm matches. Part of the rows lack a size; the others show once, few, many or a class for expanded clones.

v_gene: TRBV27
d_gene: -
j_gene: TRBJ1-1
abundance: -
CDR3nt: TGTGCCAGCAGTTTGGGCAGATACAATGAAGCTTTCTTT
CDR3aa: CASSLGRYNEAFF

v_gene: TRBV5-1
d_gene: -
j_gene: TRBJ2-3
abundance: -
CDR3nt: TGCGCCAGCAGCTCCCTCGAGGGTAATTCGCAGTATTTT
CDR3aa: CASSSLEGNSQYF

v_gene: TRBV7-9
d_gene: -
j_gene: TRBJ2-7
abundance: -
CDR3nt: TGTGCCAGCAGTGACCGGGACACCCCCTACGAGCAGTACTTC
CDR3aa: CASSDRDTPYEQYF

v_gene: TRBV27
d_gene: -
j_gene: TRBJ1-1
abundance: -
CDR3nt: TGTGCCAGCAGTGAAGGACAGTCTGAAGCTTTCTTT
CDR3aa: CASSEGQSEAFF

v_gene: TRBV27
d_gene: TRBD1
j_gene: TRBJ1-2
abundance: -
CDR3nt: TGTGCCAGCAGTTCAAGGACAGGGCCCGTTATCTATGGCTACACCTTC
CDR3aa: CASSSRTGPVIYGYTF

v_gene: TRBV18
d_gene: -
j_gene: TRBJ2-1
abundance: -
CDR3nt: TGTGCCAGCTCACCGGGGAGTATCTCCTACAATGAGCAGTTCTTC
CDR3aa: CASSPGSISYNEQFF

v_gene: TRBV25-1
d_gene: -
j_gene: TRBJ1-4
abundance: -
CDR3nt: TGTGCCAGCAGGACCGCGGAGGAAAAACTGTTTTTT
CDR3aa: CASRTAEEKLFF

v_gene: TRBV5-1
d_gene: -
j_gene: TRBJ2-3
abundance: -
CDR3nt: TGCGCCAGCAGCGCCGGCCTTCTCGTCACAGATACGCAGTATTTT
CDR3aa: CASSAGLLVTDTQYF

v_gene: TRBV6-1
d_gene: TRBD1
j_gene: TRBJ2-2
abundance: once
CDR3nt: TGTGCCAGCAGTGAAAGACAGGGTCGTGGCGGGGAGCTGTTTTTT
CDR3aa: CASSERQGRGGELFF

v_gene: TRBV29-1
d_gene: -
j_gene: TRBJ2-1
abundance: -
CDR3nt: TGCAGCGTTGAAAGAGGCCCGAATGAGCAGTTCTTC
CDR3aa: CSVERGPNEQFF

v_gene: TRBV5-1
d_gene: TRBD2
j_gene: TRBJ2-7
abundance: -
CDR3nt: TGCGCCAGCAGCCCAGAAGCGGGACTTAACCACGAGCAGTACTTC
CDR3aa: CASSPEAGLNHEQYF

v_gene: TRBV5-6
d_gene: TRBD1
j_gene: TRBJ2-1
abundance: -
CDR3nt: TGTGCCAGCAGCTTGGTACAGGGGGCGCATGAGCAGTTCTTC
CDR3aa: CASSLVQGAHEQFF

v_gene: TRBV27
d_gene: -
j_gene: TRBJ1-4
abundance: -
CDR3nt: TGTGCCACCAGCCAGGACAGCCGAGCAACTAATGAAAAACTGTTTTTT
CDR3aa: CATSQDSRATNEKLFF

v_gene: TRBV28
d_gene: TRBD2
j_gene: TRBJ2-4
abundance: -
CDR3nt: TGTGCCAGCAGTTTACATTCTAGCGGGAGGGCCCGAAACATTCAGTACTTC
CDR3aa: CASSLHSSGRARNIQYF

v_gene: TRBV5-5
d_gene: -
j_gene: TRBJ2-1
abundance: -
CDR3nt: TGTGCCAGCAGCTTCGACGGAAGCTCCTACAATGAGCAGTTCTTC
CDR3aa: CASSFDGSSYNEQFF

v_gene: TRBV10-1
d_gene: -
j_gene: TRBJ2-1
abundance: -
CDR3nt: TGCGCCAGCAGTGACGGGAGCAATGAGCAGTTCTTC
CDR3aa: CASSDGSNEQFF